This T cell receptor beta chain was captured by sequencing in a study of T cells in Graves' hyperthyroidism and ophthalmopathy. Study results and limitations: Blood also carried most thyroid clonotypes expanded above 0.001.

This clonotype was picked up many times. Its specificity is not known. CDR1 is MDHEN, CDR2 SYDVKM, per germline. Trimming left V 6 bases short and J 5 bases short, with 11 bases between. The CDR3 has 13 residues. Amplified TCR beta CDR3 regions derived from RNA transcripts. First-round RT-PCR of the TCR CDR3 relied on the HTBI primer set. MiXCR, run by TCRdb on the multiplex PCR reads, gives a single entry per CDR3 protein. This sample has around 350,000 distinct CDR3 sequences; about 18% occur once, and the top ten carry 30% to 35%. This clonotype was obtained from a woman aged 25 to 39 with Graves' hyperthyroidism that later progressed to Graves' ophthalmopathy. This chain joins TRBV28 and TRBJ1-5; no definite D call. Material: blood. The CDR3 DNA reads TGTGCCAGCAGCCCAGAGGGCGATCAGCCCCAGCATTTT. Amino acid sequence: CASSPEGDQPQHF.